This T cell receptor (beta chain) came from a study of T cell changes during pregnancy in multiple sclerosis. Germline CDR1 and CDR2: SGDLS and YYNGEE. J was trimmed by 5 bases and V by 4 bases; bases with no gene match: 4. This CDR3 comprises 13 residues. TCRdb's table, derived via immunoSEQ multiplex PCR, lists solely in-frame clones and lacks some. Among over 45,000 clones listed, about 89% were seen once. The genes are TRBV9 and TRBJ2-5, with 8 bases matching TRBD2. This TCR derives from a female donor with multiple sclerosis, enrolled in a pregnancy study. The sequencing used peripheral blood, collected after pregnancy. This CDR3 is CASSTPGGETQYF. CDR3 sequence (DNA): TGTGCCAGCAGCACCCCGGGGGGGGAGACCCAGTACTTC.